The 21 T cell receptor beta chains reported below all come from one sample, sequenced in a study of beta chain features in type 1 diabetes. The study, taken as a whole, reports: Moderately but significantly shorter TCRB CDR3s were found in Type 1 diabetes patients in all four CD4+ subsets.

Expressed TCRB transcripts were sequenced because the entire RNA isolate underwent reverse transcription. Generated by immunoSEQ multiplex PCR, the TCRdb table keeps only in-frame clones and is missing some. The sample records approximately 600,000 clones, over 10% being singletons. Their cognate antigens are unknown. Source material: naive CD4+ T cells from blood. These receptors came from a man in his thirties or forties with type 1 diabetes.

This clone was counted only a few times. The rearrangement joins TRBV5-4 to TRBJ2-3, with D perhaps matching TRBD2 (8 bases). The CDR3 has 15 residues. Trimming removed 6 bases from V and 3 bases from J, with 17 bases in between. Germline CDR1 SGHNT, CDR2 YYREEE (reference sequence). CDR3 region: CASTPGGGFTDTQYF. CDR3 in DNA: TGTGCCAGCACCCCGGGAGGGGGCTTTACAGATACGCAGTATTTT. Drawing the rest from reference TRBV5-4 and TRBJ2-3, the complete variable domain is ETGVTQSPTHLIKTRGQQVTLRCSSQSGHNTVSWYQQALGQGPQFIFQYYREEENGRGNFPPRFSGLQFPNYSSELNVNALELDDSALYLCASTPGGGFTDTQYFGPGTRLTVL.

This chain connects TRBV6-1 to TRBJ2-4; D unclear. Germline CDR1 is MNHNS and CDR2 is SASEGT. Deletions cut 0 bases from V and 1 base from J, with 13 bases between. The CDR3 totals 17 residues. In DNA form, the CDR3 reads TGTGCCAGCAGTGAAGCCGGCCCTTTCTTGGCCAAAAACATTCAGTACTTC. Its protein is CASSEAGPFLAKNIQYF.

This clone has a handful of counts. V gene TRBV27 combines with J gene TRBJ2-3; D is perhaps TRBD1 (6 bases). Trimming took off 5 bases at V and 2 bases at J, with 20 bases between the two ends. Germline lookup yields CDR1 MNHEY and CDR2 SMNVEV (reference sequence). The length of the CDR3 is 17 residues. The CDR3 loop reads CASSPSRTVEATDTQYF. CDR3 bases: TGTGCCAGCAGTCCCTCCCGGACAGTGGAAGCCACAGATACGCAGTATTTT.

The J gene is TRBJ2-2, the V gene TRBV7-9; the D is unclear. This CDR3 comprises 14 residues. V lost 1 base to trimming and J lost 5 bases, with 8 bases between them. Germline V CDR1 and CDR2: SEHNR, FQNEAQ (reference sequence). The CDR3 DNA reads TGTGCCAGCAGCTTAGAGTCGTATACCGGGGAGCTGTTTTTT. Amino acid sequence: CASSLESYTGELFF.

This clone was counted only a few times. The chain is built from TRBV7-2 and TRBJ2-7, with 9 bases matching TRBD1. Trimming at V came to 3 bases and at J to 0 bases, leaving 3 bases not matched to a gene. The CDR3 sequence is 15 residues long. Germline V lookup: CDR1 SGHTA, CDR2 FQGNSA. In nucleotides, the CDR3 is TGTGCCAGCAGCTTCGACAGGGGGAGCTCCTACGAGCAGTACTTC. Translation gives CASSFDRGSSYEQYF.

A few counts support this clone. The chain combines TRBV18 with TRBJ2-1; TRBD1 or TRBD2 may be the D gene (5 bases each). Germline-derived CDR1 and CDR2 are KGHSH and LQKENI. This CDR3 contains 15 residues. V gave up 1 base and J gave up 8 bases, with 15 bases separating them. CDR3 sequence: CASSPRGGRDHEQFF. CDR3 DNA sequence: TGTGCCAGCTCACCACGGGGTGGCAGGGACCATGAGCAGTTCTTC.

This chain connects TRBV5-4 to TRBJ2-4; tentative D call: TRBD2 (5 bases). V lost 0 bases and J lost 5, with 9 bases in between. CDR3 size: 14 residues. In germline, CDR1 is SGHNT, CDR2 YYREEE (reference sequence). CDR3 sequence reads: CASSLEGVENIQYF. As DNA, the CDR3 is TGTGCCAGCAGCTTGGAGGGAGTAGAAAACATTCAGTACTTC.

The V gene is TRBV7-8, the J gene TRBJ2-6; D might be TRBD1 (6 bases). CDR1 and CDR2 from the germline V gene are SGHVS and FQNEAQ. Deletions cut 5 bases from V and 0 bases from J, with 14 bases between. CDR3 length equals 17 residues. This chain's CDR3 is CASSMFTGNSGANVLTF. The CDR3 DNA follows: TGTGCCAGCAGCATGTTTACAGGGAACTCTGGGGCCAACGTCCTGACTTTC.

The chain joins TRBV27 to TRBJ2-7; D is uncertain. Trimming stripped 2 bases from V and 2 bases from J, with 16 bases between. This CDR3 is built from 16 residues. Per germline, CDR1 MNHEY and CDR2 SMNVEV (reference sequence). The CDR3 loop is CASSLGGRRRTYEQYF. The DNA for the CDR3 is TGTGCCAGCAGTTTAGGTGGTCGCAGGCGCACCTACGAGCAGTACTTC.

This clone has only a few counts. The V gene is TRBV7-9, the J gene TRBJ2-1; 8 bases agree with TRBD1. Germline CDR1 reads SEHNR; CDR2 reads FQNEAQ (reference sequence). The CDR3 consists of 12 residues. V lost 5 bases and J lost 13; bases outside the gene matches: 7. The CDR3 bases are TGTGCCAGCAGCGAGACAGGGACAGGCCAGTTCTTC. Translating it yields CASSETGTGQFF.

This rearrangement joins TRBV19 to TRBJ2-7, with D uncertain. The V gene's germline CDR1 is LNHDA and CDR2 SQIVND (reference sequence). The CDR3 runs to 14 residues. The V gene lost 5 bases and the J gene lost 4 bases, with 15 bases spanning the gap. The CDR3 reads CASSLRALHYEQYF. CDR3 nucleotide sequence: TGTGCCAGTAGTCTCCGAGCTTTACATTACGAGCAGTACTTC.

This clone was seen only a few times. V is TRBV5-8 and J is TRBJ2-1; 7 bases are shared with TRBD1. This CDR3 spans 13 amino acids. The trim removed 1 base at V and 8 bases at J, leaving 3 bases unmatched. CDR1 is SGHTS and CDR2 is YDEGEE in the germline V gene. In DNA form, the CDR3 reads TGTGCCAGCAGCTTGTACAGGGGCGATGAGCAGTTCTTC. Translated, it gives CASSLYRGDEQFF.

This clone appeared a few times. This chain links TRBV7-2 with TRBJ2-3; D possibly corresponds to TRBD1 (6 bases). Trimming removed 5 bases from V and 2 bases from J, with 14 bases in between. Germline CDR1 SGHTA, CDR2 FQGNSA. This CDR3 spans 15 amino acids. This chain's CDR3 is CASSLKQGVTDTQYF. For the CDR3, the DNA is TGTGCCAGCAGCCTCAAACAGGGAGTCACAGATACGCAGTATTTT.

The rearrangement joins TRBV30 to TRBJ1-4, with TRBD1 as a possible D gene (5 bases). The CDR3 has 15 amino acids. V lost 0 bases to trimming and J lost 4 bases, with 12 bases between them. Germline CDR1 reads GTSNPN; CDR2 reads SVGIG (reference sequence). CDR3 loop: CAWSVMGQSNEKLFF. Written as DNA, the CDR3 is TGTGCCTGGAGTGTAATGGGGCAGAGTAATGAAAAACTGTTTTTT.

This clone was seen more than once but under ten times. J is TRBJ1-4 and V is TRBV2; D uncertain. This CDR3 region has 14 residues. Germline V gene lookup returns CDR1 SNHLY and CDR2 FYNNEI. V was cut by 5 bases and J by 0 bases, with 7 bases left in between. The CDR3 nucleotides are TGTGCCAGCAGTTGGACCGCAACTAATGAAAAACTGTTTTTT. Its protein product is CASSWTATNEKLFF.

This clone has only a few counts. The V gene is TRBV5-1, the J gene TRBJ2-7, with D perhaps being TRBD1 or TRBD2 (5 bases each). The V and J ends lost 0 bases and 0 bases respectively, with 10 bases between them. The CDR3 contains 15 residues. Germline V CDR1 and CDR2: SGHRS, YFSETQ. CDR3 DNA sequence: TGCGCCAGCAGCTTGGCCGGGACGGTCTCCTACGAGCAGTACTTC. It specifies CASSLAGTVSYEQYF.

This clone appeared a few times. This may arise from a read error, as a much more abundant clone is one base away. The chain combines TRBV11-2 with TRBJ1-4; 9 bases align to TRBD1. The germline V gene encodes CDR1 SGHAT and CDR2 FQNNGV. The CDR3 is made up of 14 amino acids. V dropped 5 bases and J dropped 6; count of bases not matched to a gene: 4. Here the CDR3 reads CASSPGTGHEKLFF. CDR3 coding DNA: TGTGCCAGCAGCCCCGGGACAGGGCATGAAAAACTGTTTTTT.

The rearrangement links TRBV7-2 to TRBJ1-2; TRBD1 matches at 7 bases. The trim removed 4 bases at V and 5 bases at J, leaving 16 bases unmatched. The CDR3 extends over 17 amino acids. Germline V gene data show CDR1 as SGHTA and CDR2 as FQGNSA. CDR3 sequence (DNA): TGTGCCAGCAGCTCCAGCCAACGGGGACAGACCAGATATGGCTACACCTTC. It codes for CASSSSQRGQTRYGYTF.

The chain has TRBV29-1 and TRBJ2-7; D possibly matches TRBD1 or TRBD2 (5 bases each). The CDR3 consists of 12 residues. Germline V gives CDR1 SQVTM, CDR2 ANQGSEA. Between the trimmed V and J ends, which lost 4 bases and 2 bases, there was a span of 9 bases. The CDR3 DNA follows: TGCAGCGTTGGGGACGGAGCCTACGAGCAGTACTTC. This gives the protein CSVGDGAYEQYF.

V usage is TRBV25-1 and J usage is TRBJ2-7, with D unresolved. Germline V gene lookup returns CDR1 MGHDK and CDR2 SYGVNS. Trimming cost V 6 bases and J 4 bases, with 13 bases left between them. This CDR3 spans 13 amino acids. The CDR3 here is CASSQVDGYEQYF. The CDR3 nucleotides are TGTGCCAGCAGCCAAGTGGATGGTTACGAGCAGTACTTC.

The V gene is TRBV2, the J gene TRBJ1-2; D unclear. V dropped 3 bases and J dropped 6 bases, with 5 bases sitting between them. This CDR3 has 11 amino acids. Germline V gene sequence: CDR1 SNHLY, CDR2 FYNNEI. The CDR3 region is CASSDPNGYTF. The CDR3 region has the DNA TGTGCCAGCAGTGACCCAAATGGCTACACCTTC. Combining the CDR3 with reference TRBV2 and TRBJ1-2 gives the whole variable domain EPEVTQTPSHQVTQMGQEVILRCVPISNHLYFYWYRQILGQKVEFLVSFYNNEISEKSEIFDDQFSVERPDGSNFTLKIRSTKLEDSAMYFCASSDPNGYTFGSGTRLTVV.